The TCR beta chain under discussion was sequenced for a study of graft-versus-host responses after intestinal transplantation. This clone occurred a few times. Its specificity is unknown. Notes on the study in general: Early post-transplant declines in HvG were associated with peak levels of circulating GvH clones.

Data came from immunoSEQ multiplex PCR; TCRdb stores just in-frame clones and leaves some out. The table shows 100,000 to 110,000 clones, with roughly 87% occurring only once. The receptor was isolated from a human donor who was the organ donor for an intestinal transplant. Here the sequenced sample was unstimulated CD4+ T cells sorted from spleen or lymph node cells, taken before transplant.

CDR3 sequence (DNA): TGCGCCAGCAGCCAGGGGAGACCCGAGAGGGGTAACTATGGCTACACCTTC. Protein sequence: CASSQGRPERGNYGYTF. The rearrangement joins TRBV4-1 to TRBJ1-2, with D possibly TRBD1 on 5 matching bases. Trimming cost V 3 bases and J 1 base, with 18 bases left between them. The CDR3 length is 17 residues. Germline V gene sequence: CDR1 MGHRA, CDR2 YSYEKL.